This T cell receptor beta chain was observed in a study of OX40 agonist ivuxolimab in advanced cancers. Study information: Every patient in dose escalation had hepatocellular carcinoma, melanoma, renal cell or head and neck cancer.

Notes on this clone: Its target is unknown.

Profiled with immunoSEQ multiplex PCR; TCRdb holds only in-frame clones, not every one. The sample has over 30,000 clones, around 83% seen once. Points from the study as a whole: Blood T cells, both CD4+ and CD8+, expanded clonally by week 6 at 0.1 to 3.0 mg/kg.

J was trimmed by 4 bases and V by 5 bases; bases with no gene match: 9. The CDR3 extends over 15 amino acids. Germline CDR1 SGHAT, CDR2 FQDESV (reference sequence). The chain employs TRBV11-1 and TRBJ2-7, with TRBD1 matching 9 bases. The TCR sequence derives from an adult with an advanced solid tumor such as melanoma, head and neck, liver or kidney cancer. The sample in question was CD4+ or CD8+ T cells sorted from blood, obtained in a trial of the OX40 agonist ivuxolimab. CDR3 residues: CASSAWDRDTYEQYF. CDR3 DNA: TGTGCCAGCAGCGCCTGGGACAGGGATACTTACGAGCAGTACTTC. Full variable domain (outside the CDR3, taken from reference TRBV11-1 and TRBJ2-7): EAEVAQSPRYKITEKSQAVAFWCDPISGHATLYWYRQILGQGPELLVQFQDESVVDDSQLPKDRFSAERLKGVDSTLKIQPAELGDSAMYLCASSAWDRDTYEQYFGPGTRLTVT.